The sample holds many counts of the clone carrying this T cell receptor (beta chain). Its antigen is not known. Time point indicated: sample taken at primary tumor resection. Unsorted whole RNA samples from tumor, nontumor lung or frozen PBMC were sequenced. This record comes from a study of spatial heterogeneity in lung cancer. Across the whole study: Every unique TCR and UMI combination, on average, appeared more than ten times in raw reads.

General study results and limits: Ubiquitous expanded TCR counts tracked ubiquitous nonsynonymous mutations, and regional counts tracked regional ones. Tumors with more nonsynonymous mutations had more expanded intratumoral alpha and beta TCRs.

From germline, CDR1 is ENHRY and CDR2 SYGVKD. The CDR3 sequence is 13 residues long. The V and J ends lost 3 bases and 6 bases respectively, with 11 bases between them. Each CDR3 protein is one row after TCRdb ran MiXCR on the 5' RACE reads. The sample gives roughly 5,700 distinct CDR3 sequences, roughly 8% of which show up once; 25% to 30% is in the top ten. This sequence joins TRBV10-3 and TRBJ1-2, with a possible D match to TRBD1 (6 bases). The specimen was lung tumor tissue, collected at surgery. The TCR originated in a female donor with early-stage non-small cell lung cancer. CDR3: CAISEHRVDGYTF. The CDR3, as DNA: TGTGCCATCAGTGAACACAGGGTGGATGGCTACACCTTC.